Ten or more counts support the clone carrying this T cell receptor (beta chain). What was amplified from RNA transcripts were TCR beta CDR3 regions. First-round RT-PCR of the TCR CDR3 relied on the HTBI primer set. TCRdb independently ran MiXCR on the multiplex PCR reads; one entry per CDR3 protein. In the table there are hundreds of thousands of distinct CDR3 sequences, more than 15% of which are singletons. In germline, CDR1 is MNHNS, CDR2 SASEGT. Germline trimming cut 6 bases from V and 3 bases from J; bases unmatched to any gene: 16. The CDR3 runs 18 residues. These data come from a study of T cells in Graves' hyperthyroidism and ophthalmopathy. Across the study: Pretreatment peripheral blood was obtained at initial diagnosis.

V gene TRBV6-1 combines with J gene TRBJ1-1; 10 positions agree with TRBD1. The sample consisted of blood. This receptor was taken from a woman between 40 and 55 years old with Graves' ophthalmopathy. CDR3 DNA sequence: TGTGCCAGCAGGCGACTCGGGACAGGGGTCGGACTGGACACTGAAGCTTTCTTT. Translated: CASRRLGTGVGLDTEAFF.